This TCR beta chain derives from a study of CD8 T cells in Susac syndrome (dated by TCRdb to the late 2010s). Notes on the research overall: Whether CD8+ T cell activation and differentiation in Susac syndrome was antigen driven was tested using repertoire sequencing. Summary of the overall study and its limitations: The number of individuals in the TCR sequencing and HLA analysis was recognized as being relatively small.

Peripheral blood CD8+ and CD4+ T cells from healthy donors, Susac syndrome patients and multiple sclerosis patients were profiled by high-throughput TCR beta sequencing. The healthy donors served as controls matched for age and sex. Bulk CD8+ and CD4+ T cells were purified by magnetic negative isolation, whereas CD8+ TEMRA cells were enriched by FACS. Blood was collected in EDTA tubes and processed within 24 hours, with PBMCs isolated through density gradient centrifugation. PBMCs intended for TCR sequencing were cryopreserved in liquid nitrogen and thawed later in a water bath at 37 degrees C. The sorted or isolated CD4+, CD8+ and CD8+ TEMRA cells reached a purity of at least 90%. RNA was extracted using the RNeasy kit, and about 0.45 to 1 ug of the RNA was reverse transcribed with random hexamers. The immunoSEQ multiplex PCR assay, which covers 54 Vbeta and 13 Jbeta segments, was used to amplify TCR beta CDR3 regions. PCR amplification bias was corrected using a synthetic template baseline for primer optimization and computational correction. On the study's bioinformatics: Only productive sequences were kept, with reads annotated to V, D and J genes according to IMGT and analyzed in immunoSEQ Analyzer. Clonality was calculated as one minus the Shannon entropy normalized by log2 of the number of productive unique sequences. For each patient and control, public and private clones were evaluated among the 100 most prevalent clones. Clones were defined as Susac-specific if absent from the healthy and MS cohorts, from around 1,100 published viral clones and from other ImmuneACCESS disease sequences. The public reads were quality trimmed at Q25 with fastp and then assembled into clones with MiXCR by TCRdb, keeping productive beta chains. Rows are combined by CDR3 protein, so each entry shows the most common genes and DNA. The V and J calls, along with clone size, are taken from TCRdb and not from the paper's own processing. The sample table shows about 200,000 distinct CDR3 sequences, and roughly 94% are seen once. The ten most abundant clones make up roughly 0.1% of the sample.

In regard to this clonotype: Its antigen remains undetermined. No base quality information exists; no much larger clone differs at one position.

CDR1 is given as DFQATT and CDR2 as SNEGSKA, both from the germline V gene (reference sequence). At the junction V is shortened by 1 base and J by 10 bases, with 16 bases in between. The CDR3 contains 13 residues, cysteine and phenylalanine counted. Only the CDR3 portion is preserved as DNA: 39 bases, with reading frame beginning at the first base. The source of this sequence is a human donor in good health. The V gene is TRBV20-1 and the J gene is TRBJ1-1; TRBD1 might be the D gene, on 5 matching bases. Specimen: CD4+ T cells from PBMCs. The DNA reads as follows: TGCAGTGCTAGAGTCAGCGGGGACCCCCGAGCTTTCTTT. Its coded protein is CSARVSGDPRAFF.